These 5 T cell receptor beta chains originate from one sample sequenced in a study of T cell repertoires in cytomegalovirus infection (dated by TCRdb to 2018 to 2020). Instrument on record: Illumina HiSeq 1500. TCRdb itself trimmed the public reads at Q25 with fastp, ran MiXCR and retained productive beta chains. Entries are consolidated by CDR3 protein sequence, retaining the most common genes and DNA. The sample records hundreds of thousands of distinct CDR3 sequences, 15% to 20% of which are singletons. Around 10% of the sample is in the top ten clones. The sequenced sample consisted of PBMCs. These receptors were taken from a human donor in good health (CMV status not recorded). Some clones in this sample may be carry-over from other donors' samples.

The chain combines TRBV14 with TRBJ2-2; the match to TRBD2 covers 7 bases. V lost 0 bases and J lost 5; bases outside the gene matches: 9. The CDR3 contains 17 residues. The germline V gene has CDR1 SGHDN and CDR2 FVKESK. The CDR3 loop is CASSQDVGLVGTGELFF. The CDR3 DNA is TGTGCCAGCAGCCAAGATGTAGGACTAGTGGGAACCGGGGAGCTGTTTTTT. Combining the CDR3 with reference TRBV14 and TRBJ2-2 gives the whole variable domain EAGVTQFPSHSVIEKGQTVTLRCDPISGHDNLYWYRRVMGKEIKFLLHFVKESKQDESGMPNNRFLAERTGGTYSTLKVQPAELEDSGVYFCASSQDVGLVGTGELFFGEGSRLTVL.

CDR3 sequence (DNA): TGTGCCAGCTTCGCGGCAAGGCAGGCGAACACTGAAGCTTTCTTT. This translates into CASFAARQANTEAFF. The chain joins TRBV2 to TRBJ1-1, with D unclear. The CDR3 loop spans 15 amino acids. With 8 bases removed from V and 1 base from J, the gap between germline ends came to 17 bases. The germline V gene encodes CDR1 SNHLY and CDR2 FYNNEI.

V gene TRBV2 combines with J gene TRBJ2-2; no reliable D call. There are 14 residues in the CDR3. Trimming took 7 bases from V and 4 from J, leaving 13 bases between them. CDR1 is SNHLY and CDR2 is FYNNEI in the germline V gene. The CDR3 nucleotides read TGTGCCAGCATGCTAGTAAAAAGCACCGGGGAGCTGTTTTTT. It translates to CASMLVKSTGELFF.

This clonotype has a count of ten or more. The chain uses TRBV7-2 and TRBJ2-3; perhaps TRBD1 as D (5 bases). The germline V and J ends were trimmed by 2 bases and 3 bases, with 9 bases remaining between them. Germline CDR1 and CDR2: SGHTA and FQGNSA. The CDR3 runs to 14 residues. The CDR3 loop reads CASSLPQGTDTQYF. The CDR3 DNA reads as TGTGCCAGCAGCTTACCCCAGGGTACAGATACGCAGTATTTT.

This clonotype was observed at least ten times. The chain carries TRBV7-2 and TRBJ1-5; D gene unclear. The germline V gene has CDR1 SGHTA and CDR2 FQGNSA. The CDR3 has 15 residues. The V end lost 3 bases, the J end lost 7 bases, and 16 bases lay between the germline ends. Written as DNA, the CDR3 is TGTGCCAGCAGCTTGGAAGGGAGGGCGAGGCAGCCCCAGCATTTT. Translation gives CASSLEGRARQPQHF. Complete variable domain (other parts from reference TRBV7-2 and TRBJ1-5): GAGVSQSPSNKVTEKGKDVELRCDPISGHTALYWYRQSLGQGLEFLIYFQGNSAPDKSGLPSDRFSAERTGGSVSTLTIQRTQQEDSAVYLCASSLEGRARQPQHFGDGTRLSIL.